Many counts were recorded for the clone carrying this T cell receptor (beta chain). Germline CDR1 and CDR2: SEHNR and FQNEAQ (reference sequence). This CDR3 region has 20 residues. J was trimmed by 0 bases and V by 4 bases; bases with no gene match: 10. Amplified TCR beta CDR3 regions derived from RNA transcripts. Using the HTBI primer set, a first-round RT-PCR was run on the TCR CDR3. TCRdb reanalysed the multiplex PCR reads using MiXCR and keeps one entry per CDR3 protein. The sample consists of 250,000 to 300,000 distinct CDR3 sequences, approximately 14% of them appearing once. The data were taken from a study of T cells in Graves' hyperthyroidism and ophthalmopathy. Looking at the study overall: Peripheral blood samples were taken at initial diagnosis, prior to any treatment.

The V gene is TRBV7-9, the J gene TRBJ2-1; 15 bases align to TRBD2. The specimen was blood. The clonotype was recovered from a woman aged 40 to 50 with Graves' hyperthyroidism that later progressed to Graves' ophthalmopathy. The CDR3, as DNA: TGTGCCAGCAGCTGGACTAGCGGGAGGGCCAATATCTTCTCCTACAATGAGCAGTTCTTC. It yields the protein CASSWTSGRANIFSYNEQFF.